This T cell receptor beta chain was identified in a study of T cells in Graves' hyperthyroidism and ophthalmopathy. There are 17 residues in the CDR3. The V segment lost 4 bases and the J segment 5 bases; nucleotides outside the gene matches: 10. Germline lookup yields CDR1 KGHDR and CDR2 SFDVKD. What was amplified from RNA transcripts were TCR beta CDR3 regions. HTBI primers were employed in a first-round RT-PCR of the TCR CDR3. TCRdb called the multiplex PCR reads again in MiXCR, with one record for every CDR3 protein. There are hundreds of thousands of distinct CDR3 sequences in the sample; approximately 17% occur only once, and 17% lies in the top ten. This clonotype was seen a few times.

The sample consisted of blood. This sequence joins TRBV24-1 and TRBJ2-5, with 12 bases aligning to TRBD2. This TCR was recovered from a woman between 18 and 30 years old with Graves' ophthalmopathy. CDR3 sequence reads: CATSETSGGINLETQYF. CDR3 sequence (DNA): TGTGCCACCAGTGAGACTAGCGGGGGTATTAACCTGGAGACCCAGTACTTC.